This T cell receptor (beta chain) was sequenced during a study of cytomegalovirus exposure and HLA in healthy donors. Looking at the study overall: The Caucasian-associated ancestry cluster held roughly 84% of 300 to 450 genotyped donors.

Trimming removed 0 bases at V and 1 base at J, with 12 bases between. CDR1 is GTSNPN, CDR2 SVGIG, per germline (reference sequence). There are 15 residues in the CDR3. 60 Vbeta and 13 Jbeta primers were used in PCR. The method was immunoSEQ multiplex PCR; TCRdb's version includes in-frame clones alone and lacks a portion of them. Among 200,000 or so clones, 70% to 90% were seen once, and the ten largest hold 1% to 1.5%. Concerning this clone: Antigen: not known.

Study results and limitations: For most TCR sequences rarity was the rule, although some public TCRs occurred in many donors.

What was sequenced was PBMCs. This clonotype originated in a human donor in good health. V gene TRBV30 combines with J gene TRBJ2-5; D gene uncertain. The CDR3 loop is CAWSVSLRFQETQYF. DNA of the CDR3: TGTGCCTGGAGTGTATCCCTGCGGTTCCAAGAGACCCAGTACTTC.